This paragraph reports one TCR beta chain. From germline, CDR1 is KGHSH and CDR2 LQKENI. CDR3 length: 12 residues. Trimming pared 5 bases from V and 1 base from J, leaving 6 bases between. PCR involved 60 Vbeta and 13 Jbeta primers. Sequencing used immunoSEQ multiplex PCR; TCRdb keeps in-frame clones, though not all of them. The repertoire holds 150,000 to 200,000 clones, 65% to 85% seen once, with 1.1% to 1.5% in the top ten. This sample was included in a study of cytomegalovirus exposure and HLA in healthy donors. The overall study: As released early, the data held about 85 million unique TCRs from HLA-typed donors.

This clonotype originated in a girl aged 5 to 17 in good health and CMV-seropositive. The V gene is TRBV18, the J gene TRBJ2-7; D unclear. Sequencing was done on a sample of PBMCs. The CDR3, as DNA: TGTGCCAGCTCAGCAGCGTCCTACGAGCAGTACTTC. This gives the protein CASSAASYEQYF.